This TCR beta chain was identified during a study of cytomegalovirus exposure and HLA in healthy donors. General study results and limits: Most of the TCR beta V segments (in an earlier analysis) were productive either about 87% or about 30% of the time. As was reported, the HLA-A and HLA-B alleles of most subjects were accurately predicted from TCR beta sequences.

The CDR3 consists of 20 residues. Germline lookup yields CDR1 SGHVS and CDR2 FQNEAQ. V was cut by 0 bases and J by 1 base, with 23 bases left in between. PCR was performed using 60 Vbeta and 13 Jbeta primers. Profiling relied on immunoSEQ multiplex PCR, and the TCRdb table lists in-frame clones only, not all of them. The sample lists approximately 220,000 clones; 82% were seen once. On this clone itself: What it binds is unknown.

The gene calls are TRBV7-8 and TRBJ2-3, with D possibly matching TRBD1 (8 bases). The source material was PBMCs. This receptor was taken from a man aged 40-50 years in good health and CMV-seropositive. The CDR3 here is CASSLAPPRTGREGTDTQYF. CDR3 DNA: TGTGCCAGCAGCTTAGCCCCTCCCCGGACAGGGAGGGAAGGCACAGATACGCAGTATTTT.